This paragraph covers one TCR beta chain sequence. Antigen: not known. The data were taken from a study of cytomegalovirus exposure and HLA in healthy donors. Overall study results and limits: In vitro work confirmed that three CMV-associated chains recognize CMV antigens. Associated with cytomegalovirus, according to the listing, were 164 TCR beta chains. Cytomegalovirus status, reportedly, was diagnosed with high specificity and sensitivity by the classifier. One later analysis, an examination of the approximately 120 validation repertoires, found that first-cohort TCR clusters tended to co-occur in them.

Here immunoSEQ multiplex PCR was the method, and the copy in TCRdb shows in-frame clones only, minus some. The sample records over 150,000 clones, 90% to 97% being singletons. The specimen was PBMCs. The source of this sequence is a woman in her late teens or twenties in good health and CMV-seronegative.

This chain's CDR3 is CASSWTGGVYGYTF. The CDR3 nucleotides are TGTGCCAGCAGCTGGACAGGGGGCGTGTATGGCTACACCTTC. The chain uses TRBV5-5 and TRBJ1-2; 11 bases match TRBD1. V lost 3 bases, J lost 5 bases, and 3 bases stayed unmatched. Germline CDR1 is SGHKS and CDR2 is YYEKEE (reference sequence). CDR3 length: 14 residues.